This T cell receptor beta chain comes out of a study of blood T cell repertoires in COVID-19. The germline V gene has CDR1 SGHRS and CDR2 YFSETQ. The CDR3 loop spans 15 amino acids. Trimming took 3 bases from V and 3 from J; bases not matched to a gene: 7. Original analysis: For nucleated cells, counts were estimated from reference gene primer amplification. Repertoires were generated with immunoSEQ multiplex PCR, while TCRdb's copy carries only in-frame clones and drops some. V, J and clone size reflect that table, while D and trimming were determined from the DNA. Of about 110,000 clones listed, under 90% are singletons.

The sequenced sample consisted of peripheral blood. This clonotype was obtained from a woman aged 45-59 years with acute or convalescent COVID-19. The chain couples TRBV5-1 to TRBJ1-1, with 8 bases matching TRBD1. The DNA of the CDR3 is TGCGCCAGCAGCTCCTTACAGGGGGGCGACACTGAAGCTTTCTTT. This encodes CASSSLQGGDTEAFF.